The next 5 T cell receptor beta chains were all read from a single sample in a study of human T cells and chemical hapten exposure (dated by TCRdb to the early 2020s). The receptor library was made with RACE. Instrument used: NextSeq 500. TCRdb cleaned the public reads at Q25 with fastp, built clones with MiXCR and kept in-frame beta chains. Each entry is one CDR3 protein sequence, shown with its most common DNA and genes. The sample yields 100,000 or so distinct CDR3 sequences; less than 45% were counted once. The top ten hold around 2.8% of the sample. This specimen's time point label, interpreted: patch test 3, about 24 weeks after DPC sensitization. What this sample's treatment or condition label stands for: therapeutic diphenylcyclopropenone sensitization with weekly scalp DPC. Sequencing used whole blood, obtained in connection with sensitization to the hapten diphenylcyclopropenone (DPC). The receptors stem from a man aged 40-55 years with alopecia areata. Some clones in this sample may be carry-over from other donors' samples.

The chain has TRBV2 and TRBJ2-7; D is uncertain. Germline V CDR1 and CDR2: SNHLY, FYNNEI. V was clipped by 7 bases and J by 4 bases, with 14 bases between them. The CDR3 is 13 residues long. The CDR3 bases are TGTGCCAGCAACCTTCTCGGAACTTACGAGCAGTACGTC. It is translated as CASNLLGTYEQYV.

The chain joins TRBV12-3 or TRBV12-4 to TRBJ2-2; D possibly matches TRBD1 or TRBD2 (7 bases each). The CDR3 covers 17 residues. V lost 5 bases to trimming and J lost 2 bases, with 18 bases between them. The CDR3 reads CASSPGPRGGNTGELFF. CDR3 DNA sequence: TGTGCCAGCAGTCCTGGCCCCAGGGGGGGAAACACCGGGGAGCTGTTTTTT.

The chain joins TRBV11-2 to TRBJ2-3; TRBD2 aligns across 7 bases. CDR3 length: 15 residues. The germline gives CDR1 SGHAT, CDR2 FQNNGV. J gave up 5 bases and V 5 bases, and 10 bases lay outside the gene matches. CDR3 in amino acids: CASSRTAGVGDTQYF. The CDR3 bases are TGTGCCAGCAGCCGCACGGCGGGAGTTGGAGATACGCAGTATTTT.

This rearrangement joins TRBV5-1 to TRBJ2-6; D uncertain. There are 17 residues in the CDR3. Per the germline V gene, CDR1 is SGHRS and CDR2 is YFSETQ. V lost 0 bases to trimming and J lost 0 bases, with 10 bases between them. CDR3 coding DNA: TGCGCCAGCAGCTTGGGAACTGGACCCTCTGGGGCCAACGTCCTGACTTTC. Amino acids: CASSLGTGPSGANVLTF.

In its sample, this clonotype was seen a few times. This chain connects TRBV29-1 to TRBJ2-4; D is undetermined. Trimming stripped 4 bases from V and 8 bases from J, with 12 bases between. The CDR3 totals 12 residues. Germline assignment: CDR1 SQVTM and CDR2 ANQGSEA. The DNA for the CDR3 is TGCAGCGTTGCAAGGGATCGAGACATTCAGTACTTC. It encodes CSVARDRDIQYF.